The 2 T cell receptor beta chains in this list originate from one sample, sequenced in a study of shared clonotypes between healthy human individuals. The naive CD8 subset, CD45RO-negative cells positively selected for CCR7, excluded terminally differentiated effector memory CD45RA+ cells. Assay used: immunoSEQ multiplex PCR; TCRdb lists only in-frame clones, some missing. The profile covers about 820,000 clones, with over 90% appearing a single time and around 24% taken by the ten largest. Source material: naive CD8+ T cells sorted from blood. Source of these receptors: a man in his thirties or forties in good health.

Of note for this clone: This may be a read error, as it is one base from a much larger clone. Other nucleotide sequences from this sample produce the same CDR3. The chain has TRBV6-4 and TRBJ2-5; D gene uncertain. Trimming took 9 bases from V and 5 from J, leaving 7 bases between them. This CDR3 has 10 residues. Germline loops: CDR1 MRHNA, CDR2 SNTAGT. The chain's CDR3 is CASRVETQYF. CDR3 coding DNA: TGTGCCAGTAGGGTGGAGACCCAGTACTTC.

In its sample, this clone was seen once. The rearrangement joins TRBV15 to TRBJ1-1; D remains ambiguous. Germline V lookup: CDR1 LNHNV, CDR2 YYDKDF (reference sequence). Trimming pared 6 bases from V and 0 bases from J, leaving 8 bases between. There are 13 residues in the CDR3. The CDR3 DNA reads as TGTGCCACCAGGGGGAGGATGAACACTGAAGCTTTCTTT. Residues: CATRGRMNTEAFF.